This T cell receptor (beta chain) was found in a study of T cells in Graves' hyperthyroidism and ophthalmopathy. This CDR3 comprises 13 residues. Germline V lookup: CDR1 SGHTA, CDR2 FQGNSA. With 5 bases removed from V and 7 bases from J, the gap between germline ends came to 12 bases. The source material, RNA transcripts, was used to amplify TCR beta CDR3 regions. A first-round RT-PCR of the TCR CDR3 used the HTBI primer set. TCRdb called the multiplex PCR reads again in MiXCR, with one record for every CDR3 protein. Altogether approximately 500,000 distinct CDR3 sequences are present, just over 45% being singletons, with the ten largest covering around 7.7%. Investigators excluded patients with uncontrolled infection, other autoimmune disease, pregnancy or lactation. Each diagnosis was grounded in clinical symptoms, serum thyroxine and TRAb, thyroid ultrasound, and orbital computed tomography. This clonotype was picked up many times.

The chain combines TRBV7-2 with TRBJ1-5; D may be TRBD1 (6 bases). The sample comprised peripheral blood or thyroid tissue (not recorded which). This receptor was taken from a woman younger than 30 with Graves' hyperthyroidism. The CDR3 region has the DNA TGTGCCAGCAGCGCCCACAGGGACCAGCCCCAGCATTTT. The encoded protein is CASSAHRDQPQHF. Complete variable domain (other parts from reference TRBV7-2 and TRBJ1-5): GAGVSQSPSNKVTEKGKDVELRCDPISGHTALYWYRQSLGQGLEFLIYFQGNSAPDKSGLPSDRFSAERTGGSVSTLTIQRTQQEDSAVYLCASSAHRDQPQHFGDGTRLSIL.